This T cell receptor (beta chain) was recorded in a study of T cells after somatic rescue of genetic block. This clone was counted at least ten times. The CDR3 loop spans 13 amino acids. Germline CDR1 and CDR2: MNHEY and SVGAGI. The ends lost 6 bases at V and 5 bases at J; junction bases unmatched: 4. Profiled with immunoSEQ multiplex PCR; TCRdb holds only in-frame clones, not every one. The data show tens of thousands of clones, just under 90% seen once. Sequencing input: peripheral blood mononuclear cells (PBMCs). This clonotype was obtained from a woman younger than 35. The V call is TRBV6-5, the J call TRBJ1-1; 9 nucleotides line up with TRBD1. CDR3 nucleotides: TGTGCCAGCAGGCGACAGGGGGTGACTGAAGCTTTCTTT. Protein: CASRRQGVTEAFF.